The next 20 T cell receptor beta chains were all read from a single sample in a study of tumor-infiltrating lymphocytes in primary liver carcinoma. TCR beta cDNA came from approximately 0.55 ug total RNA, primed with a constant-region primer. Slightly modified ARM-PCR, run as three nested multiplex PCR rounds, produced the TCR beta libraries. A C-beta reverse primer and TRBV1-TRBV30 forward primers served in each of the first two PCR rounds, at 10 cycles apiece. TCRdb independently ran MiXCR on the multiplex PCR reads; one entry per CDR3 protein. The sample holds 300,000 to 400,000 distinct CDR3 sequences, more than 55% seen once. In addition to blood RNA drawn from unsorted whole blood, germline DNA was extracted. The sample consisted of peripheral blood. Every receptor here comes from a middle-aged man with primary liver carcinoma and hepatitis B virus infection.

As for this clonotype: One junction end disagrees with the germline gene, perhaps due to a read error. V and J are TRBV7-9 and TRBJ2-7; 9 bases map to TRBD2. The CDR3 has 16 residues. CDR1 SEHNR and CDR2 FQNEAQ come from the germline V gene (reference sequence). Here the CDR3 reads CANSLSPIAGAYEQYF. As DNA, the CDR3 is TGTGCCAACAGCTTATCCCCTATAGCGGGAGCCTACGAGCAGTACTTC.

Only one count was recorded for this clonotype. One base away lies a much larger clone, so this may be a sequencing read error. The chain combines TRBV29-1 with TRBJ2-7; D may match TRBD1 or TRBD2 (5 bases each). Germline-derived CDR1 and CDR2 are SQVTM and ANQGSEA. V was shortened by 5 bases and J by 1 base, with 12 bases between the two germline ends. The CDR3 sequence is 13 residues long. The CDR3 DNA sequence: TGCAGCGTTCGGGACGTTCTGTCCTACGAGCAGTACTTC. Translation: CSVRDVLSYEQYF.

This clonotype was found many times. One base away lies a much larger clone, so this may be a sequencing read error. The chain joins TRBV11-2 to TRBJ2-1; no definite D call. The CDR3 loop spans 13 amino acids. Germline V gene lookup returns CDR1 SGHAT and CDR2 FQNNGV. Written as DNA, the CDR3 is TGTGCCAGCAGCCGTACCTCCAACAATGGGCAGTTCTTC. Translating it yields CASSRTSNNGQFF.

Note on this clonotype: Mismatch with germline at one junction end may stem from a read error. The chain has TRBV2 and TRBJ1-6; no clear D gene. The CDR3 has 13 residues. Germline V gene lookup returns CDR1 SNHLY and CDR2 FYNNEI. The CDR3 DNA reads as TGCGCCAGCGAGGAGTTCGAGAATTCACCCCCCCACTTT. It specifies CASEEFENSPPHF.

Concerning this clonotype itself: One junction end does not reproduce the germline sequence, and a read error may be involved. This chain joins TRBV5-1 and TRBJ1-2; 10 bases are a match to TRBD1. This CDR3 has 15 residues. In germline, CDR1 is SGHRS, CDR2 YFSETQ. The CDR3 spells CASSPRTGGGYGYTF. The CDR3 DNA follows: TGTGCCAGCAGCCCGCGGACAGGGGGAGGCTATGGCTACACCTTC.

A word on this clonotype: It may be a read error: a sequence one base away is much more abundant. The J gene is TRBJ2-1, the V gene TRBV12-3 or TRBV12-4; 15 nucleotides line up with TRBD2. There are 15 residues in the CDR3. The J segment lost 9 bases and the V segment lost 7 bases, leaving 7 bases of the junction unmatched. CDR3 protein: CASTLGLAGGSEQFF. The CDR3 bases are TGTGCCAGCACCTTGGGACTAGCGGGAGGTAGTGAGCAGTTCTTC.

This clonotype showed up just once. One end of the junction does not line up with germline, which may come from a read error. The chain links TRBV4-2 to TRBJ2-3; D perhaps matches TRBD2 (6 bases). Germline V gene lookup returns CDR1 LGHNA and CDR2 YNFKEQ. The CDR3 is 15 residues long. In DNA, the CDR3 is TGTGCCAGCAGCCAAGAACCAGGCGGGGCAGATACGCATTATTTT. It is translated as CASSQEPGGADTHYF.

A note on this clonotype: This could be a read error, since a much larger clone is one nucleotide away. The chain couples TRBV10-3 to TRBJ2-7; 10 bases are a match to TRBD2. J gave up 0 bases and V 4 bases, and 3 bases lay outside the gene matches. The CDR3 is 15 amino acids. Per the germline V gene, CDR1 is ENHRY and CDR2 is SYGVKD. Here the CDR3 reads CAISALAGVSYEQYF. Here the CDR3 DNA reads TGTGCCATCAGTGCGCTAGCGGGAGTCTCCTACGAGCAGTACTTC.

The chain links TRBV11-2 to TRBJ2-7; TRBD1 is a possible D gene (7 bases). CDR1 is SGHAT, CDR2 FQNNGV, per germline. V dropped 1 base and J dropped 9 bases, with 22 bases sitting between them. The CDR3 has 16 residues. The DNA of the CDR3 is TGTGCCAGCAGCTTAGTATGCGGGACAGTGACAGGCGTGCAGTACTTC. Encoded protein: CASSLVCGTVTGVQYF.

A word on this clonotype: One end of the junction fails to match germline, which may point to a read error. V gene TRBV5-1 combines with J gene TRBJ1-2; maybe TRBD1 (6 bases). Germline CDR1 reads SGHRS; CDR2 reads YFSETQ. CDR3 length equals 12 residues. CDR3 nucleotide sequence: TGCGCCAGCAGCCCAGGGGACTATGGCTACACCTTT. It specifies CASSPGDYGYTF.

Note on this clonotype: No conserved phenylalanine or tryptophan is present at the end of the CDR3, so a read error is the likely explanation. CDR3 protein: CSALPDRGGIYDYTI. CDR3 nucleotides: TGCAGCGCTCTCCCGGACAGGGGCGGGATCTATGACTACACCATC. This chain links TRBV29-1 with TRBJ1-2; 9 nucleotides agree with TRBD1. Looked up from germline, CDR1 is SQVTM and CDR2 is ANQGSEA. CDR3 length equals 15 residues.

Worth noting for this clonotype: No conserved phenylalanine or tryptophan ends this CDR3, so it is likely a read error. This CDR3 reads CASSLEAEGELFS. CDR3 DNA sequence: TGTGCCAGCAGCTTAGAGGCCGAAGGGGAGCTGTTTTCT. The chain employs TRBV11-3 and TRBJ2-2; D gene unclear. CDR1 is SGHNT, CDR2 YENEEA, per germline. Trimming cost V 0 bases and J 8 bases, with 7 bases left between them. The CDR3 covers 13 residues.

At least ten counts were recorded for this clonotype. V gene TRBV12-3 or TRBV12-4 combines with J gene TRBJ2-3; D might be TRBD2 (6 bases). This CDR3 is built from 15 residues. V lost 7 bases and J 2 bases, leaving 16 bases between the germline ends. The CDR3 region is CASNPWGGVTDTQYF. CDR3 nucleotide sequence: TGTGCCAGCAACCCTTGGGGAGGAGTCACAGATACGCAGTATTTT.

This clonotype was found many times. This sequence joins TRBV29-1 and TRBJ2-7, with 14 bases matching TRBD2. There are 14 residues in the CDR3. V shed 4 bases, J shed 5 bases, and the junction held 4 bases outside the gene matches. Germline CDR1 SQVTM, CDR2 ANQGSEA. The CDR3 region is CSVVGLAGGDEQYF. CDR3 coding DNA: TGCAGCGTTGTTGGACTAGCGGGGGGCGACGAGCAGTACTTC.

In DNA, the CDR3 is TGTGCCAGCAGTTATGGGACAGGTATCTCCTACGAGCAGTACTTC. Its protein product is CASSYGTGISYEQYF. V usage is TRBV6-6 and J usage is TRBJ2-7; 8 nucleotides agree with TRBD1. CDR1 MNHNY and CDR2 SVGAGI come from the germline V gene (reference sequence). J lost 0 bases, V lost 3 bases, and 4 bases had no gene match. The CDR3 has 15 residues.

As regards this clonotype: Given a much more abundant clone one base away, this may be a read error. V gene TRBV29-1 combines with J gene TRBJ1-2, with TRBD1 as a possible D gene (5 bases). Germline V gives CDR1 SQVTM, CDR2 ANQGSEA. The V gene lost 7 bases and the J gene lost 5 bases, with 14 bases spanning the gap. This CDR3 is 12 amino acids long. CDR3 protein: CSAVGLRYGYTF. In DNA form, the CDR3 reads TGCAGCGCCGTGGGACTGAGGTATGGCTACACCTTC. Full variable domain (remainder filled in from reference TRBV29-1 and TRBJ1-2): SAVISQKPSRDICQRGTSLTIQCQVDSQVTMMFWYRQQPGQSLTLIATANQGSEATYESGFVIDKFPISRPNLTFSTLTVSNMSPEDSSIYLCSAVGLRYGYTFGSGTRLTVV.

In regard to this clonotype: One junction end disagrees with the germline gene, perhaps due to a read error. This chain connects TRBV4-1 to TRBJ2-5; D is ambiguous. The CDR3 covers 14 residues. The V gene's germline CDR1 is MGHRA and CDR2 YSYEKL. The CDR3 coding sequence is TGCGTCAGCAGCCAAGAGGAGCAGGCGGAGACCCAGTACTTC. The encoded protein is CVSSQEEQAETQYF.

This clonotype was counted many times. The J gene is TRBJ1-2, the V gene TRBV6-6, with 7 bases lining up with TRBD1. V was clipped by 7 bases and J by 4 bases; unmatched bases: 9. Germline-derived CDR1 and CDR2 are MNHNY and SVGAGI (reference sequence). The CDR3 covers 14 residues. In DNA form, the CDR3 reads TGTGCCAGCACCCATAGGGACAGCTTCTATGGCTACACCTTC. It translates to CASTHRDSFYGYTF.

The rearrangement joins TRBV29-1 to TRBJ2-1; 10 bases fit TRBD2. This CDR3 comprises 14 residues. Germline loops: CDR1 SQVTM, CDR2 ANQGSEA. CDR3 DNA sequence: TGCATCATTGACACCGGGACTAGCGTAAATAAGCAGTTCTTC. Translation: CIIDTGTSVNKQFF.

With regard to this clonotype: A single base separates this from a much larger clone, so it may be a read error. Here the CDR3 DNA reads TGTGCCAGCAGCTTGAAAGGTCCTAACAACGAGCAGTACTTC. As protein: CASSLKGPNNEQYF. The rearrangement joins TRBV5-4 to TRBJ2-7; D uncertain. Trimming shortened V by 1 base and J by 5 bases, and 13 bases separated the two germline ends. The CDR3 extends over 14 amino acids. Per germline, CDR1 SGHNT and CDR2 YYREEE (reference sequence).